The count of the clone carrying this T cell receptor beta chain is one. Those enrolled in Seattle joined during active infection and were followed longitudinally afterward. Germline-derived CDR1 and CDR2 are SEHNR and FQNEAQ (reference sequence). The CDR3 extends over 16 amino acids. Germline trimming cut 1 base from V and 1 base from J; bases unmatched to any gene: 4. These data come from a study of blood T cell repertoires in COVID-19. Authors' processing steps: Reference gene primer amplification gave estimated nucleated cell counts. Produced via immunoSEQ multiplex PCR; TCRdb's table is partial and in-frame only. V, J and clone size were drawn from that table, and D and trimming were deduced from the DNA. The sample has a few hundred thousand clones; 80% to 90% are singletons.

Sequenced: peripheral blood. This chain links TRBV7-9 with TRBJ2-3; the match to TRBD2 covers 8 bases. The sequence derives from a woman in her seventies with COVID-19, enrolled during active disease. The DNA of the CDR3 is TGTGCCAGCAGCTTAGTGCTTAGCGGGGGCACAGATACGCAGTATTTT. Translated: CASSLVLSGGTDTQYF.